One and the same sample provided the 21 T cell receptor beta chains below, sequenced in a study of memory CD4+ T cells and cytomegalovirus serostatus. Assay: immunoSEQ multiplex PCR; the TCRdb copy retains only in-frame clones and omits some. The sample carries some 50,000 clones, over 70% recorded once. The sort gate was single viable CD3+CD4+CD8-CD45RO+ cells for memory CD4+ T cells. The specimen was memory CD4+ T cells from blood. The source of these receptors is an adult in good health and CMV-seronegative.

The chain has TRBV10-3 and TRBJ2-7, with 9 nucleotides matching TRBD2. V was pared by 4 bases and J by 2 bases, with 12 bases of the junction left unmatched. The germline V gene has CDR1 ENHRY and CDR2 SYGVKD. The CDR3 contains 17 residues. CDR3 loop: CAISAGGRERGAYEQYF. In DNA, the CDR3 is TGTGCCATCAGTGCCGGCGGTCGAGAGCGGGGGGCCTACGAGCAGTACTTC.

The chain employs TRBV6-5 and TRBJ1-5; D may be TRBD1 (5 bases). CDR3 size: 13 residues. V dropped 6 bases and J dropped 1 base, with 7 bases sitting between them. Per the germline V gene, CDR1 is MNHEY and CDR2 is SVGAGI. The CDR3 is CASRGGSNQPQHF. For the CDR3, the DNA is TGTGCCAGCAGGGGGGGAAGCAATCAGCCCCAGCATTTT.

The chain employs TRBV7-8 and TRBJ2-2; D possibly corresponds to TRBD2 (5 bases). V was pared by 1 base and J by 7 bases, with 16 bases between. CDR1 is SGHVS and CDR2 is FQNEAQ in the germline V gene. This CDR3 contains 16 residues. The CDR3 DNA follows: TGTGCCAGCAGCTTAGAGGTGGGGAGATTAAACGGGGAGCTGTTTTTT. It specifies CASSLEVGRLNGELFF.

The rearrangement joins TRBV7-2 to TRBJ2-7; D is unresolved. V was cut by 5 bases and J by 3 bases, with 14 bases left in between. The CDR3 consists of 14 residues. Germline V lookup: CDR1 SGHTA, CDR2 FQGNSA. CDR3 residues: CASSPVASNYEQYF. For the CDR3, the DNA is TGTGCCAGCAGCCCGGTAGCTAGTAACTACGAGCAGTACTTC.

A single count supports this clone. The rearrangement links TRBV6-5 to TRBJ2-7; 8 bases map to TRBD1. The CDR3 is made up of 15 amino acids. V trimming: 2 bases; J trimming: 3 bases; junction bases outside the gene matches: 6. Germline V CDR1 and CDR2: MNHEY, SVGAGI. The CDR3, as DNA: TGTGCCAGCAGTTACGGAACAGGGGGGTTCTACGAGCAGTACTTC. Amino acid sequence: CASSYGTGGFYEQYF.

CDR3 nucleotides: TGTGCCAGCAGCCTCGGGGGGGCCGACAATGAGCAGTTCTTC. This gives the protein CASSLGGADNEQFF. The gene calls are TRBV7-9 and TRBJ2-1; TRBD2 matches 8 bases. With V trimmed by 5 bases and J by 5 bases, 5 bases remained unmatched. The germline V gene encodes CDR1 SEHNR and CDR2 FQNEAQ (reference sequence). This CDR3 region has 14 residues. The entire variable domain, with the rest obtained from reference TRBV7-9 and TRBJ2-1, is as follows: DTGVSQNPRHKITKRGQNVTFRCDPISEHNRLYWYRQTLGQGPEFLTYFQNEAQLEKSRLLSDRFSAERPKGSFSTLEIQRTEQGDSAMYLCASSLGGADNEQFFGPGTRLTVL.

The rearrangement uses TRBV5-4 and TRBJ2-5; D is possibly TRBD1 or TRBD2 (5 bases each). This CDR3 contains 14 residues. V lost 2 bases, J lost 4 bases, and 12 bases lay in between. Germline CDR1 and CDR2: SGHNT and YYREEE (reference sequence). The CDR3 region has the DNA TGTGCCAGCAGCTTTCCAGGGCGGGTAGAGACCCAGTACTTC. It yields the protein CASSFPGRVETQYF.

The chain uses TRBV7-8 and TRBJ2-2; D ambiguous. The V end was cut by 5 bases, the J end by 9 bases, with 16 bases between. CDR1 is SGHVS, CDR2 FQNEAQ, per germline. The CDR3 contains 14 residues. The CDR3 is CASSPHPSLRELFF. The CDR3 DNA sequence: TGTGCCAGCAGCCCTCATCCCAGTCTCAGGGAGCTGTTTTTT. Full variable domain (rest looked up from reference TRBV7-8 and TRBJ2-2): GAGVSQSPRYKVAKRGQDVALRCDPISGHVSLFWYQQALGQGPEFLTYFQNEAQLDKSGLPSDRFFAERPEGSVSTLKIQRTQQEDSAVYLCASSPHPSLRELFFGEGSRLTVL.

DNA of the CDR3: TGTGCCAGCAGCCCTTCTGGGCTCTCCTCTGGAAACACCATATATTTT. It translates to CASSPSGLSSGNTIYF. The chain is built from TRBV7-3 and TRBJ1-3; D ambiguous. Germline values: CDR1 SGHTA, CDR2 FQGTGA. Trimming pared 5 bases from V and 0 bases from J, leaving 14 bases between. The CDR3 is made up of 16 amino acids.

This chain uses TRBV5-1 with TRBJ1-1; possibly TRBD1 for D (6 bases). Trimming took 4 bases from V and 2 from J, leaving 12 bases between them. The CDR3 contains 14 residues. The germline V gene encodes CDR1 SGHRS and CDR2 YFSETQ. Here the CDR3 reads CASSPGGANTEAFF. The DNA for the CDR3 is TGCGCCAGCAGCCCCGGGGGGGCTAACACTGAAGCTTTCTTT.

The chain joins TRBV18 to TRBJ2-3; D is possibly TRBD1 (7 bases). CDR1 KGHSH and CDR2 LQKENI come from the germline V gene. The ends were cut back, 4 bases at V and 3 bases at J, with 14 bases in the middle. This CDR3 comprises 15 residues. The CDR3 sequence: CASSRIQGRTDTQYF. In DNA, the CDR3 is TGTGCCAGCTCACGTATACAGGGGAGGACAGATACGCAGTATTTT.

Only one count was recorded for this clone. CDR3 sequence: CASSQDWVGGYTF. The CDR3 nucleotides read TGCGCCAGCAGCCAAGATTGGGTTGGTGGCTACACCTTC. The V call is TRBV4-3, the J call TRBJ1-2; D is undetermined. The CDR3 spans 13 residues. Trimming took 0 bases from V and 7 from J, leaving 9 bases between them. The germline gives CDR1 LGHNA, CDR2 YSLEER.

This sequence joins TRBV27 and TRBJ2-2, with D maybe TRBD2 (6 bases). V was clipped by 4 bases and J by 7 bases, with 16 bases between them. CDR1 is MNHEY, CDR2 SMNVEV, per germline (reference sequence). This CDR3 contains 15 residues. In DNA, the CDR3 is TGTGCCAGCAGTTCCCCTTTAAGGCGGGGCGGGGAGCTGTTTTTT. This gives the protein CASSSPLRRGGELFF.

The J gene is TRBJ2-7, the V gene TRBV5-6; no clear D. Trimming shortened V by 1 base and J by 0 bases, and 11 bases separated the two germline ends. Germline lookup yields CDR1 SGHDT and CDR2 YYEEEE. The CDR3 covers 15 residues. This CDR3 reads CASSLLSVLSYEQYF. CDR3 nucleotides: TGTGCCAGCAGCTTGTTATCGGTCCTCTCCTACGAGCAGTACTTC.

The gene calls are TRBV4-2 and TRBJ2-1; 7 nucleotides agree with TRBD1. The J segment lost 5 bases and the V segment lost 4 bases, leaving 5 bases of the junction unmatched. CDR3 length: 14 amino acids. Germline values: CDR1 LGHNA, CDR2 YNFKEQ. CDR3 sequence: CASSLGTVDNEQFF. The CDR3 nucleotides are TGTGCCAGCAGCCTAGGGACAGTGGACAATGAGCAGTTCTTC.

The gene calls are TRBV7-3 and TRBJ1-2, with 7 bases matching TRBD1. This CDR3 is 12 amino acids long. From germline, CDR1 is SGHTA and CDR2 FQGTGA. J was trimmed by 8 bases and V by 5 bases; bases with no gene match: 5. DNA of the CDR3: TGTGCCAGCAGCCAGGGGGGAAACGGCTACACCTTC. This gives the protein CASSQGGNGYTF.

This clone was found a few times. This chain links TRBV7-2 with TRBJ1-5; weak D call: TRBD1 (5 bases). Trimming stripped 5 bases from V and 6 bases from J, with 17 bases between. The CDR3 is 15 amino acids. Germline CDR1 reads SGHTA; CDR2 reads FQGNSA. DNA for the CDR3: TGTGCCAGCAGCATCGGAGACAGTAGGGCTCAGCCCCAGCATTTT. This translates into CASSIGDSRAQPQHF.

This clone was observed once. The V gene is TRBV6-5, the J gene TRBJ2-7; D unresolved. Germline V lookup: CDR1 MNHEY, CDR2 SVGAGI. V gave up 8 bases and J gave up 1 base, with 15 bases separating them. CDR3 length: 14 amino acids. The CDR3 region has the DNA TGTGCCAGCTCTGAGACCGACAAATCCTACGAGCAGTACTTC. It specifies CASSETDKSYEQYF.

This chain joins TRBV6-6 and TRBJ2-3; 7 bases agree with TRBD1. The CDR3 runs 15 residues. CDR1 is MNHNY and CDR2 is SVGAGI in the germline V gene (reference sequence). V shed 4 bases, J shed 6 bases, and the junction held 10 bases outside the gene matches. The CDR3 region has the DNA TGTGCCAGCAGTTCCCCGGAGAGGGGGCGGGATACGCAGTATTTT. Its protein is CASSSPERGRDTQYF.

This clone was seen a handful of times. The V and J genes are TRBV7-2 and TRBJ1-5, with TRBD1 matching over 7 bases. Unmatched junction bases numbered 2, after V lost 5 bases and J lost 1 base. Germline CDR1 and CDR2: SGHTA and FQGNSA. The CDR3 extends over 14 amino acids. CDR3 residues: CASSQTGSNQPQHF. CDR3 bases: TGTGCCAGCAGCCAGACAGGGAGCAATCAGCCCCAGCATTTT.

This chain connects TRBV14 to TRBJ2-1, with 7 bases lining up with TRBD1. The junction had 9 bases not matched to a gene; V was cut back by 4 bases and J by 9 bases. Germline CDR1 is SGHDN and CDR2 is FVKESK. The CDR3 consists of 14 residues. The CDR3 loop is CASSPGTYRGEQFF. The CDR3, as DNA: TGTGCCAGCAGCCCCGGGACCTACAGGGGTGAGCAGTTCTTC. Full variable domain (outside the CDR3, taken from reference TRBV14 and TRBJ2-1): EAGVTQFPSHSVIEKGQTVTLRCDPISGHDNLYWYRRVMGKEIKFLLHFVKESKQDESGMPNNRFLAERTGGTYSTLKVQPAELEDSGVYFCASSPGTYRGEQFFGPGTRLTVL.